This TCR beta chain originates from a study of blood T cell repertoires in COVID-19. Clones were sequenced by immunoSEQ multiplex PCR, and TCRdb holds only the in-frame ones, with some missing. The sample records more than 150,000 clones, approximately 90% being singletons. CDR3 length: 15 amino acids. Germline V lookup: CDR1 SGHVS, CDR2 FQNEAQ. Trimming at V came to 3 bases and at J to 0 bases, leaving 3 bases not matched to a gene. The chain employs TRBV7-8 and TRBJ1-1, with 8 bases lining up with TRBD1. What was sequenced was peripheral blood. The clonotype originates from a man between 18 and 29 years old with acute or convalescent COVID-19. CDR3: CASSFPGQVNTEAFF. The CDR3 DNA reads TGTGCCAGCAGCTTTCCGGGACAGGTGAACACTGAAGCTTTCTTT. The entire variable domain, with the rest obtained from reference TRBV7-8 and TRBJ1-1, is as follows: GAGVSQSPRYKVAKRGQDVALRCDPISGHVSLFWYQQALGQGPEFLTYFQNEAQLDKSGLPSDRFFAERPEGSVSTLKIQRTQQEDSAVYLCASSFPGQVNTEAFFGQGTRLTVV.